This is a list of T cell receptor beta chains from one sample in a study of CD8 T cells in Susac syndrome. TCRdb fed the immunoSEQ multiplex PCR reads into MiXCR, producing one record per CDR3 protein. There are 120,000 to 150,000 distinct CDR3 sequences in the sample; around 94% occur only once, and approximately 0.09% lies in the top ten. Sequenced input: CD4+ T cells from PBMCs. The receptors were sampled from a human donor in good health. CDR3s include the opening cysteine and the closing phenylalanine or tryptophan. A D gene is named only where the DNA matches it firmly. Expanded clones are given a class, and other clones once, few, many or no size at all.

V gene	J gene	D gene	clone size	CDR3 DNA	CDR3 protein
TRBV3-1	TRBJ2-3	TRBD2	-	TGTGCCAGCAGCCACCGACTAGCGGGAGGCACAGATACGCAGTATTTT	CASSHRLAGGTDTQYF
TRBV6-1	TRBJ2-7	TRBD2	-	TGTGCCAGCAGACCAAAGGGACTAGCGGAAGGCTACGAGCAGTACTTC	CASRPKGLAEGYEQYF
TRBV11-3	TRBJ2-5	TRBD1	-	TGTGCCAGCAGCCTTAGGACAGGGGGACAAGAGACCCAGTACTTC	CASSLRTGGQETQYF
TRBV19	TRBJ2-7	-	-	TGTGCCAGTAGTATCCCAGGGTCCCACGAGCAGTACTTC	CASSIPGSHEQYF
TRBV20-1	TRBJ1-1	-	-	TGCAGTGCTAGAAACAGGCCGAACACTGAAGCTTTCTTT	CSARNRPNTEAFF
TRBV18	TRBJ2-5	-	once	TGTGCCAGCTCATCAATTTCCAGGACCGTACAAGAGACCCAGTACTTC	CASSSISRTVQETQYF
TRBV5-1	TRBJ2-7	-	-	TGCGCCAGCAGCGAACCGAGCAGCTACGAGCAGTACTTC	CASSEPSSYEQYF
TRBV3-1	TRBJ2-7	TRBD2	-	TGTGCCAGCAGGAACACCGGGACTAACTCCTACGAGCAGTACTTC	CASRNTGTNSYEQYF
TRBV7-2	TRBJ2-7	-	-	TGTGCCAGCAGCTTAGTGGTCAGGGACTACGAGCAGTACTTC	CASSLVVRDYEQYF
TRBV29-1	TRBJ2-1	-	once	TGCAGCGTTGACCCAGCGGGCGGCTCCTACAATGAGCAGTTCTTC	CSVDPAGGSYNEQFF
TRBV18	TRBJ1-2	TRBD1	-	TGTGCCAGCTCACCGCAACAGGGGTTCTATGGCTACACCTTC	CASSPQQGFYGYTF
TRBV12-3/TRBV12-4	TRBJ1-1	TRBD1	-	TGTGCTGCTACAGGGGATAGGGGCACTGAAGCTTTCTTT	CAATGDRGTEAFF
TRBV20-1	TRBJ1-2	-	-	TGCAGTAAAATCTCTAACTATGGCTACACCTTC	CSKISNYGYTF
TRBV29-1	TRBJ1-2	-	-	TGCAGCGTTGTTCTCAGAACGGGGGTGGCCTATGGCTACACCTTC	CSVVLRTGVAYGYTF
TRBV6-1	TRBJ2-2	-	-	TGTGCCAGCAGTTCGATTCTTAACGGGGAGCTGTTTTTT	CASSSILNGELFF
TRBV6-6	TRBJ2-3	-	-	TGTGCCAGCAACGACAGAAACACTCTGGGAGATACGCAGTATTTT	CASNDRNTLGDTQYF
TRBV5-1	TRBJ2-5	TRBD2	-	TGCGCCAGCAGCCGTCTACTAGCGGGAGCGCACCAAGAGACCCAGTACTTC	CASSRLLAGAHQETQYF
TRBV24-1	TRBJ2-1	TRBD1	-	TGTGCCACCAGTGAGCGGACAGGGGGCACCTACAATGAGCAGTTCTTC	CATSERTGGTYNEQFF
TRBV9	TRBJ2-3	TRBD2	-	TGTGCCAGCAGCGAGGGCAGCGGGAGGGCAGATACGCAGTATTTT	CASSEGSGRADTQYF
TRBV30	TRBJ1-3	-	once	TGTGCCTGGAGTCCTGGCGTAGGAAACACCATATATTTT	CAWSPGVGNTIYF
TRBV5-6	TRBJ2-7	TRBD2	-	TGTGCCAGCAGCAATACCGGACTAGCGGGAAGGTCCTACGAGCAGTACTTC	CASSNTGLAGRSYEQYF
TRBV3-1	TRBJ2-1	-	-	TGTGCCACCCAGGGGAGCTTTAGCTCCTACAATGAGCAGTTCTTC	CATQGSFSSYNEQFF
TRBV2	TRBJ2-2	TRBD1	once	TGTGCCAGCAGTGAACTTACAGGGGTTGCCGGGGAGCTGTTTTTT	CASSELTGVAGELFF
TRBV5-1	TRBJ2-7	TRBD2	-	TGCGCCAGCAGCTTACTAGCGGAAGCCTACGAGCAGTACTTC	CASSLLAEAYEQYF
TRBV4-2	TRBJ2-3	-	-	TGTGCCAGCAGCCAAGAGGGTCTCACAGATACGCAGTATTTT	CASSQEGLTDTQYF
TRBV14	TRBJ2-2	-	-	TGTGCCACCTCGTGGGGGGGCCTTCGAACCGGGGAGCTGTTTTTT	CATSWGGLRTGELFF
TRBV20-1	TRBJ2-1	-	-	TGCAGTGGTGGGAGAGGCTCCTACAATGAGCAGTTCTTC	CSGGRGSYNEQFF
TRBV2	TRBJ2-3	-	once	TGTGCCAGCAGTGAACAGGCCTCGGATACGCAGTATTTT	CASSEQASDTQYF
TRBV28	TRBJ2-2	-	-	TGTGCCAGCACCTTCGGACACCTGAACACCGGGGAGCTGTTTTTT	CASTFGHLNTGELFF
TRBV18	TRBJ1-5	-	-	TGTGCCAGCTCACCTCCCGGGGGCAATCAGCCCCAGCATTTT	CASSPPGGNQPQHF
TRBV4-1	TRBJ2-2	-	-	TGCGCCAGCAGCCAAACCCCGGGACAAGCGAACACCGGGGAGCTGTTTTTT	CASSQTPGQANTGELFF
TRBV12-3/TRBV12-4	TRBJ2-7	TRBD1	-	TGTGCCAGCCTACAGGGGGCTGGCTACGAGCAGTACTTC	CASLQGAGYEQYF
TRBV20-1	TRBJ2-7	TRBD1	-	TGCAGTGCTCTACAGGGGGGAAACTCCTACGAGCAGTACTTC	CSALQGGNSYEQYF
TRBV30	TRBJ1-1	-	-	TGTGCCTGGAGAGTCCTCCGGGGGTCCGGGGGAGCTTTCTTT	CAWRVLRGSGGAFF
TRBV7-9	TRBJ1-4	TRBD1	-	TGTGCCAGCAGCATTGGGACAGGGGGCGAAAAACTGTTTTTT	CASSIGTGGEKLFF